The 30 T cell receptor beta chains presented below share a single source sample, sequenced in a study of T cells after yellow fever vaccination. TCRdb re-called the 5' RACE reads with MiXCR, one entry per CDR3 protein. The table records about 630,000 distinct CDR3 sequences, approximately 13% of them present only once. The sample here was PBMCs, taken on the day of the yellow fever booster vaccination. The receptors stem from a young man who received the YFV17D yellow fever vaccine.

The chain couples TRBV12-3 or TRBV12-4 to TRBJ2-7; TRBD1 matches at 10 bases. This CDR3 has 14 amino acids. V shed 6 bases, J shed 3 bases, and the junction held 5 bases outside the gene matches. The CDR3: CASRPRTGGYEQYF. Here the CDR3 DNA reads TGTGCCAGCAGACCCAGGACAGGGGGCTACGAGCAGTACTTC.

This clonotype was counted only a few times. The chain couples TRBV5-1 to TRBJ1-2; TRBD1 aligns across 7 bases. CDR3 length equals 15 residues. Germline-derived CDR1 and CDR2 are SGHRS and YFSETQ. Losses at the gene ends were 1 base for V and 5 bases for J; bases not matched to a gene: 8. In DNA form, the CDR3 reads TGCGCCAGCAGCTTGACCCCCGGGACAGTATATGGCTACACCTTC. It translates to CASSLTPGTVYGYTF.

This clonotype was observed a handful of times. The rearrangement joins TRBV12-3 or TRBV12-4 to TRBJ1-1; D is possibly TRBD1 (5 bases). The CDR3 sequence is 14 residues long. V shed 7 bases and J shed 3 bases, with 15 bases lying between them. In DNA form, the CDR3 reads TGTGCCAGCAAAGGTGGGGCAGACCACACTGAAGCTTTCTTT. Translated, it gives CASKGGADHTEAFF.

This clonotype was seen more than once but under ten times. The gene calls are TRBV6-5 and TRBJ2-7; D is perhaps TRBD2 (5 bases). The CDR3 has 14 residues. V gave up 2 bases and J gave up 2 bases, with 10 bases separating them. The germline gives CDR1 MNHEY, CDR2 SVGAGI. CDR3 in amino acids: CASSYGLATYEQYF. The CDR3 bases are TGTGCCAGCAGTTACGGGCTAGCCACCTACGAGCAGTACTTC.

The chain recombines TRBV28 with TRBJ2-7, with D tentatively TRBD1 (5 bases). Germline CDR1 MDHEN, CDR2 SYDVKM. This CDR3 has 13 residues. V lost 7 bases and J lost 3, with 13 bases in between. As DNA, the CDR3 is TGTGCCAGCATAGGGGTGATCGACTACGAGCAGTACTTC. It encodes CASIGVIDYEQYF.

This chain connects TRBV20-1 to TRBJ1-5; 8 bases are shared with TRBD1. This CDR3 has 13 amino acids. Germline-derived CDR1 and CDR2 are DFQATT and SNEGSKA (reference sequence). Trimming cost V 5 bases and J 5 bases; bases outside gene matches: 5. The CDR3 loop is CSAVSGGYQPQHF. The DNA for the CDR3 is TGCAGTGCTGTTTCAGGGGGCTATCAGCCCCAGCATTTT.

This clonotype was seen a handful of times. This sequence joins TRBV15 and TRBJ1-1; 9 bases are shared with TRBD1. The CDR3 length is 13 residues. Germline values: CDR1 LNHNV, CDR2 YYDKDF (reference sequence). The V gene end was trimmed by 5 bases and the J gene end by 10 bases; junction bases not matched to a gene: 8. The CDR3 is CATSLIQGASAFF. In nucleotides, the CDR3 is TGTGCCACCAGCCTTATACAGGGGGCCTCAGCTTTCTTT.

In nucleotides, the CDR3 is TGTGCCAGCGGTATAGAGACCCAGTACTTC. Encoded protein: CASGIETQYF. The chain joins TRBV7-9 to TRBJ2-5; D ambiguous. This CDR3 contains 10 residues. V shed 8 bases and J shed 4 bases, with 5 bases lying between them. CDR1 is SEHNR and CDR2 is FQNEAQ in the germline V gene (reference sequence).

This clonotype turned up a few times. V and J are TRBV9 and TRBJ1-2; D is unclear. The germline V gene has CDR1 SGDLS and CDR2 YYNGEE. V was clipped by 0 bases and J by 4 bases, with 7 bases between them. CDR3 length: 13 amino acids. In DNA form, the CDR3 reads TGTGCCAGCAGCGTAGCCAACAGCTATGGCTACACCTTC. Residues: CASSVANSYGYTF.

This clonotype was detected many times. J is TRBJ2-1 and V is TRBV6-4; D may match TRBD1 or TRBD2 (5 bases each). CDR1 and CDR2 from the germline V gene are MRHNA and SNTAGT. The CDR3 is made up of 13 amino acids. The ends were cut back, 6 bases at V and 4 bases at J, with 10 bases in the middle. The CDR3 coding sequence is TGTGCCAGCAGCAGGGACGGATACAATGAGCAGTTCTTC. This codes for CASSRDGYNEQFF.

This clonotype was counted only a few times. The chain links TRBV5-5 to TRBJ1-6, with unresolved D. V lost 3 bases and J lost 5, with 12 bases in between. This CDR3 has 15 amino acids. Germline V lookup: CDR1 SGHKS, CDR2 YYEKEE (reference sequence). CDR3 bases: TGTGCCAGCAGCTACGGAAAAGCTCATAATTCACCCCTCCACTTT. Residues: CASSYGKAHNSPLHF. Full variable domain (missing parts from reference TRBV5-5 and TRBJ1-6): DAGVTQSPTHLIKTRGQQVTLRCSPISGHKSVSWYQQVLGQGPQFIFQYYEKEERGRGNFPDRFSARQFPNYSSELNVNALLLGDSALYLCASSYGKAHNSPLHFGNGTRLTVT.

This clonotype was picked up many times. The chain links TRBV20-1 to TRBJ2-7, with D possibly matching TRBD2 (5 bases). Germline V gene sequence: CDR1 DFQATT, CDR2 SNEGSKA (reference sequence). Trimming left V 0 bases short and J 0 bases short, with 6 bases between. The CDR3 runs to 13 residues. This CDR3 is CSARERVSYEQYF. The DNA for the CDR3 is TGCAGTGCTAGAGAGAGGGTCTCCTACGAGCAGTACTTC.

This clonotype has more than one count but fewer than ten. The DNA of the CDR3 is TGTGCCAGCAGCCTACGGGAGGGCGGCCGCATTCAGTACTTC. Amino acids: CASSLREGGRIQYF. The V gene is TRBV6-2 or TRBV6-3, the J gene TRBJ2-4; 8 bases agree with TRBD2. Germline V gene sequence: CDR1 MNHEY, CDR2 SVGEGT. This CDR3 spans 14 amino acids. The ends lost 6 bases at V and 9 bases at J; junction bases unmatched: 10.

This clonotype has only a few counts. The rearrangement joins TRBV20-1 to TRBJ2-7; TRBD2 matches at 14 bases. V lost 4 bases and J lost 4; bases outside the gene matches: 6. CDR1 and CDR2 (germline): DFQATT, SNEGSKA (reference sequence). The CDR3 has 15 amino acids. The CDR3 DNA reads TGCAGTGCTATCCCGGGGACTAGCGGGAGTTACGAGCAGTACTTC. Amino acids: CSAIPGTSGSYEQYF.

V usage is TRBV30 and J usage is TRBJ1-3; TRBD1 is a possible D gene (6 bases). Germline V gives CDR1 GTSNPN, CDR2 SVGIG (reference sequence). Trimming left V 5 bases short and J 0 bases short, with 8 bases between. The CDR3 is made up of 13 amino acids. The CDR3: CAWDRFSGNTIYF. The CDR3 region has the DNA TGTGCCTGGGACAGGTTCTCTGGAAACACCATATATTTT.

This chain connects TRBV3-1 to TRBJ2-6; 10 bases fit TRBD2. The CDR3 extends over 15 amino acids. The germline V gene encodes CDR1 LGHDT and CDR2 YNNKEL (reference sequence). The junction had 14 bases not matched to a gene; V was cut back by 8 bases and J by 13 bases. CDR3: CASLGLADGTRVLTF. The CDR3 nucleotides are TGTGCCAGCCTTGGACTAGCGGATGGTACAAGGGTCCTGACTTTC.

V usage is TRBV2 and J usage is TRBJ1-3; the D is unclear. The CDR3 totals 14 residues. Germline V gene lookup returns CDR1 SNHLY and CDR2 FYNNEI. Trimming removed 4 bases from V and 4 bases from J, with 11 bases in between. The DNA for the CDR3 is TGTGCCAGCAGTGTCTATCTGGAAGGAAACACCATATATTTT. It is translated as CASSVYLEGNTIYF. The full variable domain, with the rest looked up from reference TRBV2 and TRBJ1-3, is EPEVTQTPSHQVTQMGQEVILRCVPISNHLYFYWYRQILGQKVEFLVSFYNNEISEKSEIFDDQFSVERPDGSNFTLKIRSTKLEDSAMYFCASSVYLEGNTIYFGEGSWLTVV.

The V and J genes are TRBV7-2 and TRBJ2-5; 15 positions match TRBD2. Germline lookup yields CDR1 SGHTA and CDR2 FQGNSA. The CDR3 length is 16 residues. Germline trimming cut 4 bases from V and 5 bases from J; bases unmatched to any gene: 5. CDR3 in amino acids: CASSSGLAGGRETQYF. For the CDR3, the DNA is TGTGCCAGCAGCTCCGGACTAGCGGGAGGGCGGGAGACCCAGTACTTC.

This clonotype was detected only a few times. The chain recombines TRBV9 with TRBJ2-7; 8 bases are shared with TRBD1. This CDR3 region has 15 residues. Trimming at V came to 4 bases and at J to 5 bases, leaving 11 bases not matched to a gene. Germline CDR1 and CDR2: SGDLS and YYNGEE. The CDR3 coding sequence is TGTGCCAGCAGCAAATCCGGACAGGGTTTCCACGAGCAGTACTTC. It yields the protein CASSKSGQGFHEQYF.

The chain recombines TRBV18 with TRBJ2-1, with 8 bases identical to TRBD1. J lost 5 bases, V lost 1 base, and 10 bases had no gene match. The germline V gene has CDR1 KGHSH and CDR2 LQKENI. This CDR3 is built from 17 residues. In DNA form, the CDR3 reads TGTGCCAGCTCACCACGGACAGGGTTGGGGGATAACAATGAGCAGTTCTTC. This encodes CASSPRTGLGDNNEQFF.

This clonotype was counted between two and nine times. The rearrangement uses TRBV9 and TRBJ2-1; D is possibly TRBD1 (6 bases). CDR1 and CDR2 (germline): SGDLS, YYNGEE. The CDR3 runs 13 residues. With 3 bases removed from V and 8 bases from J, the gap between germline ends came to 12 bases. The CDR3 protein is CASSAGTPYEQFF. The CDR3 nucleotides read TGTGCCAGCAGCGCCGGGACACCTTATGAGCAGTTCTTC. The whole variable domain, remainder taken from reference TRBV9 and TRBJ2-1, is DSGVTQTPKHLITATGQRVTLRCSPRSGDLSVYWYQQSLDQGLQFLIQYYNGEERAKGNILERFSAQQFPDLHSELNLSSLELGDSALYFCASSAGTPYEQFFGPGTRLTVL.

Only a few counts were recorded for this clonotype. This chain connects TRBV6-5 to TRBJ2-7; D assignment may be TRBD1 or TRBD2 (5 bases each). The CDR3 sequence is 13 residues long. Trimming cost V 2 bases and J 6 bases, with 11 bases left between them. Per the germline V gene, CDR1 is MNHEY and CDR2 is SVGAGI. CDR3 residues: CASSYVGTAEQYF. For the CDR3, the DNA is TGTGCCAGCAGTTACGTAGGGACGGCCGAGCAGTACTTC.

This clonotype was counted a few times. The chain combines TRBV2 with TRBJ2-7; the match to TRBD1 covers 9 bases. V was clipped by 7 bases and J by 7 bases; unmatched bases: 14. The CDR3 is 15 amino acids. Germline lookup yields CDR1 SNHLY and CDR2 FYNNEI. CDR3 bases: TGTGCCAGCAATCGACCTCCTACAGGGGGCGAAGAGCAGTACTTC. Its protein product is CASNRPPTGGEEQYF.

This clonotype was seen more than once but under ten times. The chain couples TRBV5-1 to TRBJ2-7; 7 bases match TRBD1. The CDR3 contains 14 residues. Germline CDR1 and CDR2: SGHRS and YFSETQ. Unmatched junction bases numbered 7, after V lost 4 bases and J lost 3 bases. The CDR3 nucleotides are TGCGCCAGCAGCCAGGGGACAGTTATCTACGAGCAGTACTTC. It yields the protein CASSQGTVIYEQYF.

This clonotype was detected a few times. This sequence joins TRBV9 and TRBJ2-3, with a tentative D call TRBD2 (6 bases). Trimming removed 2 bases from V and 6 bases from J, with 13 bases in between. The CDR3 has 14 residues. CDR1 SGDLS and CDR2 YYNGEE come from the germline V gene. The CDR3: CASSVLEGYDTQYF. DNA for the CDR3: TGTGCCAGCAGCGTTCTGGAGGGGTACGATACGCAGTATTTT.

This clonotype came up many times. The chain employs TRBV18 and TRBJ2-1, with no clear D. The ends were cut back, 4 bases at V and 1 base at J, with 11 bases in the middle. The CDR3 spans 15 residues. CDR1 and CDR2 from the germline V gene are KGHSH and LQKENI. The CDR3 region is CASSLRQGSYNEQFF. CDR3 bases: TGTGCCAGCTCACTCCGACAAGGGTCCTACAATGAGCAGTTCTTC.

This clonotype turned up a few times. This CDR3 is CASSPQGGGNEQFF. DNA for the CDR3: TGTGCCAGCAGCCCCCAGGGGGGAGGAAATGAGCAGTTCTTC. The chain recombines TRBV6-1 with TRBJ2-1; D is possibly TRBD1 (7 bases). Germline-derived CDR1 and CDR2 are MNHNS and SASEGT. The CDR3 sequence is 14 residues long. V was shortened by 6 bases and J by 7 bases, with 16 bases between the two germline ends.

V and J are TRBV5-4 and TRBJ2-1; weak D call: TRBD2 (6 bases). From germline, CDR1 is SGHNT and CDR2 YYREEE (reference sequence). The CDR3 consists of 11 residues. V was pared by 4 bases and J by 11 bases, with 10 bases between. The CDR3 here is CASSPGTQQFF. DNA for the CDR3: TGTGCCAGCAGCCCCGGGACTCAGCAGTTCTTC.

Written as DNA, the CDR3 is TGTGCCTGGAGTACCGGGGCCAACGTCCTGACTTTC. Its translation: CAWSTGANVLTF. The chain carries TRBV30 and TRBJ2-6; D remains unclear. CDR1 and CDR2 from the germline V gene are GTSNPN and SVGIG (reference sequence). Deletions cut 2 bases from V and 4 bases from J, with 3 bases between. This CDR3 is built from 12 residues.

CDR3 in amino acids: CASSLRGQGAEAFF. The CDR3 nucleotides are TGTGCCAGCAGCCTGAGAGGACAGGGAGCTGAAGCTTTCTTT. The chain carries TRBV7-2 and TRBJ1-1; 8 bases map to TRBD1. V shed 5 bases and J 6 bases; nucleotides not matched to a gene: 8. The V gene's germline CDR1 is SGHTA and CDR2 FQGNSA. This CDR3 comprises 14 residues.